These 19 T cell receptor beta chains share one sample of origin, sequenced in a study of cytomegalovirus exposure and HLA in healthy donors. Primers for the PCR totalled 60 Vbeta and 13 Jbeta. Data came from immunoSEQ multiplex PCR; TCRdb stores just in-frame clones and leaves some out. The sample holds about 120,000 clones, roughly three quarters seen once. The sample comprised PBMCs. Receptors originate from a woman in her forties in good health and CMV-seropositive.

This chain uses TRBV19 with TRBJ1-3; tentatively, D is TRBD1 (5 bases). The germline gives CDR1 LNHDA, CDR2 SQIVND (reference sequence). V dropped 3 bases and J dropped 0 bases, with 9 bases sitting between them. This CDR3 is built from 15 residues. CDR3 DNA sequence: TGTGCCAGTAGTATCGGGGGTCCCTCTGGAAACACCATATATTTT. Its protein product is CASSIGGPSGNTIYF. Using reference TRBV19 and TRBJ1-3 for the parts outside the CDR3, the full variable domain is DGGITQSPKYLFRKEGQNVTLSCEQNLNHDAMYWYRQDPGQGLRLIYYSQIVNDFQKGDIAEGYSVSREKKESFPLTVTSAQKNPTAFYLCASSIGGPSGNTIYFGEGSWLTVV.

This clone turned up a few times. The chain has TRBV18 and TRBJ2-7, with TRBD2 identical over 11 bases. J gave up 0 bases and V 3 bases, and 4 bases lay outside the gene matches. This CDR3 is 16 amino acids long. Germline V gene sequence: CDR1 KGHSH, CDR2 LQKENI. As DNA, the CDR3 is TGTGCCAGCTCACCGGATCTAGCGGGGGGCTCCTACGAGCAGTACTTC. Its translation: CASSPDLAGGSYEQYF. The full variable domain, with the rest looked up from reference TRBV18 and TRBJ2-7, is NAGVMQNPRHLVRRRGQEARLRCSPMKGHSHVYWYRQLPEEGLKFMVYLQKENIIDESGMPKERFSAEFPKEGPSILRIQQVVRGDSAAYFCASSPDLAGGSYEQYFGPGTRLTVT.

The chain is built from TRBV7-2 and TRBJ2-5; the D gene is possibly TRBD1 (6 bases). Deletions cut 5 bases from V and 2 bases from J, with 12 bases between. Germline CDR1 SGHTA, CDR2 FQGNSA. CDR3 length equals 14 residues. The chain's CDR3 is CASSLQGLQETQYF. CDR3 nucleotide sequence: TGTGCCAGCAGCCTACAGGGCCTACAAGAGACCCAGTACTTC. Complete variable domain (other parts from reference TRBV7-2 and TRBJ2-5): GAGVSQSPSNKVTEKGKDVELRCDPISGHTALYWYRQSLGQGLEFLIYFQGNSAPDKSGLPSDRFSAERTGGSVSTLTIQRTQQEDSAVYLCASSLQGLQETQYFGPGTRLLVL.

The chain joins TRBV7-2 to TRBJ2-3; D is unclear. The V end lost 1 base, the J end lost 4 bases, and 9 bases lay between the germline ends. The CDR3 has 14 residues. CDR1 SGHTA and CDR2 FQGNSA come from the germline V gene. The CDR3 region is CASSLGGEPDTQYF. The CDR3 region has the DNA TGTGCCAGCAGCTTAGGTGGTGAGCCAGATACGCAGTATTTT.

This chain uses TRBV19 with TRBJ2-2, with a weak D call TRBD1 (5 bases). This CDR3 region has 14 residues. V lost 10 bases to trimming and J lost 2 bases, with 14 bases between them. Germline CDR1 and CDR2: LNHDA and SQIVND (reference sequence). DNA for the CDR3: TGTGCCACCAAAAGTGGGGCTAACACCGGGGAGCTGTTTTTT. Its protein product is CATKSGANTGELFF.

The CDR3 spells CASSSHPVTYGYTF. The CDR3 bases are TGCGCCAGCAGCTCGCACCCGGTTACCTATGGCTACACCTTC. The gene calls are TRBV5-1 and TRBJ1-2; D is uncertain. The CDR3 covers 14 residues. V lost 3 bases and J lost 4, with 13 bases in between. Germline loops: CDR1 SGHRS, CDR2 YFSETQ.

This clone was counted a few times. The chain links TRBV4-1 to TRBJ1-6; D remains ambiguous. The CDR3 spans 15 residues. Looked up from germline, CDR1 is MGHRA and CDR2 is YSYEKL. Trimming shortened V by 1 base and J by 10 bases, and 14 bases separated the two germline ends. Here the CDR3 DNA reads TGCGCCAGCAGCCAAGTGGCTGTCGCGGGATCACCCCTCCACTTT. The encoded protein is CASSQVAVAGSPLHF.

V and J are TRBV5-1 and TRBJ2-7; D is possibly TRBD1 (6 bases). This CDR3 comprises 15 residues. Germline CDR1 and CDR2: SGHRS and YFSETQ. V lost 0 bases to trimming and J lost 2 bases, with 12 bases between them. The CDR3 is CASSLGRGRAYEQYF. CDR3 nucleotide sequence: TGCGCCAGCAGCTTGGGCAGGGGAAGGGCCTACGAGCAGTACTTC.

This clone has a single count. The J gene is TRBJ2-2, the V gene TRBV4-1; 8 bases are shared with TRBD1. From germline, CDR1 is MGHRA and CDR2 YSYEKL. The length of the CDR3 is 14 residues. The V and J ends lost 4 bases and 8 bases, in that order; junction bases with no gene match: 6. The CDR3 region is CASSLMDREGELFF. DNA for the CDR3: TGCGCCAGCAGCCTTATGGACAGGGAAGGGGAGCTGTTTTTT.

Worth noting for this clone: The sample contains more than one DNA sequence encoding this CDR3. V gene TRBV11-2 combines with J gene TRBJ1-1; possible D gene TRBD1, 5 bases. The germline V gene encodes CDR1 SGHAT and CDR2 FQNNGV. The CDR3 is 17 amino acids. Deletions cut 0 bases from V and 1 base from J, with 15 bases between. The CDR3, as DNA: TGTGCCAGCAGCTTAGATCGGTTTGGGGCAAGGAACACTGAAGCTTTCTTT. It encodes CASSLDRFGARNTEAFF.

The rearrangement uses TRBV29-1 and TRBJ1-1; TRBD1 agrees at 8 bases. J lost 1 base, V lost 7 bases, and 14 bases had no gene match. In germline, CDR1 is SQVTM, CDR2 ANQGSEA. The CDR3 length is 16 residues. CDR3 residues: CSAFPFRGRANTEAFF. CDR3 nucleotide sequence: TGCAGCGCTTTCCCTTTCAGGGGGCGCGCGAACACTGAAGCTTTCTTT.

This chain connects TRBV18 to TRBJ1-1; TRBD1 matches at 9 bases. V shed 5 bases, J shed 2 bases, and the junction held 3 bases outside the gene matches. The CDR3 has 14 amino acids. From germline, CDR1 is KGHSH and CDR2 LQKENI. The CDR3 nucleotides are TGTGCCAGCTCAGGACAGGGGATTAACACTGAAGCTTTCTTT. This encodes CASSGQGINTEAFF.

The chain carries TRBV29-1 and TRBJ1-2; D gene ambiguous. V lost 5 bases to trimming and J lost 2 bases, with 6 bases between them. Germline V gene lookup returns CDR1 SQVTM and CDR2 ANQGSEA. CDR3 length: 11 residues. CDR3 residues: CSVLENYGYTF. Here the CDR3 DNA reads TGCAGCGTTCTAGAGAACTATGGCTACACCTTC.

DNA for the CDR3: TGTGCCAGCAGCTTAGATATCGATGAAAAACTGTTTTTT. This encodes CASSLDIDEKLFF. V gene TRBV11-2 combines with J gene TRBJ1-4, with D uncertain. V shed 0 bases and J shed 6 bases, with 5 bases lying between them. Per the germline V gene, CDR1 is SGHAT and CDR2 is FQNNGV. The CDR3 loop spans 13 amino acids. Filled out from reference TRBV11-2 and TRBJ1-4, the complete variable domain reads EAGVAQSPRYKIIEKRQSVAFWCNPISGHATLYWYQQILGQGPKLLIQFQNNGVVDDSQLPKDRFSAERLKGVDSTLKIQPAKLEDSAVYLCASSLDIDEKLFFGSGTQLSVL.

This clone occurred once. The chain links TRBV29-1 to TRBJ1-1; no firm D call. Germline V gives CDR1 SQVTM, CDR2 ANQGSEA. The length of the CDR3 is 11 residues. With 8 bases removed from V and 4 bases from J, the gap between germline ends came to 11 bases. The CDR3 loop is CSPQTATEAFF. The DNA for the CDR3 is TGCAGCCCACAGACCGCCACTGAAGCTTTCTTT.

The chain combines TRBV30 with TRBJ2-3; maybe TRBD1 (6 bases). The CDR3 runs to 14 residues. Deletions cut 3 bases from V and 1 base from J, with 11 bases between. Germline CDR1 is GTSNPN and CDR2 is SVGIG (reference sequence). CDR3 bases: TGTGCCTGGAGGAGGGACATACGCACAGATACGCAGTATTTT. The encoded protein is CAWRRDIRTDTQYF.

The chain is built from TRBV9 and TRBJ1-1; the D gene is possibly TRBD1 (5 bases). The CDR3 runs 14 residues. V lost 1 base and J lost 6, with 13 bases in between. CDR1 is SGDLS, CDR2 YYNGEE, per germline. The CDR3 is CASSVSREGSEAFF. The CDR3 bases are TGTGCCAGCAGCGTATCCAGGGAAGGATCTGAAGCTTTCTTT.

The chain employs TRBV29-1 and TRBJ1-4; TRBD1 agrees at 9 bases. Germline loops: CDR1 SQVTM, CDR2 ANQGSEA. CDR3 length: 14 residues. V was pared by 5 bases and J by 7 bases, with 8 bases of the junction left unmatched. Written as DNA, the CDR3 is TGCAGCGTTTCCACAGGGGGCCCTAGTGAAAAACTGTTTTTT. Residues: CSVSTGGPSEKLFF.

With respect to this clone: This same CDR3 is encoded by further DNA sequences in the sample. V is TRBV2 and J is TRBJ1-5; D not resolved. The V end lost 1 base, the J end lost 4 bases, and 8 bases lay between the germline ends. Germline V gene sequence: CDR1 SNHLY, CDR2 FYNNEI. The CDR3 extends over 14 amino acids. The CDR3: CASSEEGRNQPQHF. CDR3 nucleotide sequence: TGTGCCAGCAGTGAAGAAGGGAGGAATCAGCCCCAGCATTTT. Variable domain in full (rest from reference TRBV2 and TRBJ1-5): EPEVTQTPSHQVTQMGQEVILRCVPISNHLYFYWYRQILGQKVEFLVSFYNNEISEKSEIFDDQFSVERPDGSNFTLKIRSTKLEDSAMYFCASSEEGRNQPQHFGDGTRLSIL.